These 7 T cell receptor beta chains share one sample of origin, sequenced in a study of regulatory T cells in long-lasting Graves disease. The time point: newly diagnosed GD, antithyroid drugs for less than 3 months. RNA extracted from PBMCs served as the sequencing template. Arm-PCR of CDR3 regions and iRepertoire HTBI primers were the basis on which TCR beta libraries were built. From the multiplex PCR reads, TCRdb called clonotypes with MiXCR, one entry per CDR3 protein. The repertoire holds approximately 350,000 distinct CDR3 sequences, with 16% as singletons. The same sample was also used in a study of T cells in Graves' hyperthyroidism and ophthalmopathy.

The specimen was peripheral blood mononuclear cells (PBMCs), collected at new diagnosis, from a patient treated with antithyroid drugs. The receptors derive from a man aged 40-49 years with Graves disease.

This clonotype was counted ten times or more. The chain couples TRBV28 to TRBJ2-7, with TRBD2 matching 11 bases. CDR1 MDHEN and CDR2 SYDVKM come from the germline V gene. V dropped 4 bases and J dropped 3; count of bases not matched to a gene: 8. This CDR3 is built from 16 residues. As DNA, the CDR3 is TGTGCCAGCAGTTCTCTAGCGGGGGGCCGGATCTACGAGCAGTACTTC. It specifies CASSSLAGGRIYEQYF.

In this sample, this clonotype turned up a few times. A read error may explain this, as a much larger clone is one base away. V usage is TRBV7-3 and J usage is TRBJ1-6, with 7 bases aligning to TRBD1. Per germline, CDR1 SGHTA and CDR2 FQGTGA. This CDR3 spans 14 amino acids. V lost 4 bases and J lost 4; bases outside the gene matches: 1. CDR3 bases: TGTGCCAGCAGCTCACAGGGGTATAATTCACCCCTCCACTTT. Amino acids: CASSSQGYNSPLHF.

This clonotype has a handful of counts. The genes are TRBV4-3 and TRBJ2-6; D is perhaps TRBD1 or TRBD2 (5 bases each). The V gene lost 1 base and the J gene lost 0 bases, with 10 bases spanning the gap. Germline CDR1 and CDR2: LGHNA and YSLEER. This CDR3 is built from 17 residues. CDR3 region: CASSQGGTLSGANVLTF. In DNA form, the CDR3 reads TGCGCCAGCAGCCAAGGAGGGACCCTCTCTGGGGCCAACGTCCTGACTTTC.

In this sample, this clonotype turned up many times. This sequence joins TRBV6-1 and TRBJ2-2; the D gene is possibly TRBD1 (6 bases). The CDR3 runs 14 residues. Per the germline V gene, CDR1 is MNHNS and CDR2 is SASEGT. V was pared by 11 bases and J by 8 bases, with 21 bases between. This chain's CDR3 is CACFSRVGAGELFF. The CDR3 nucleotides read TGTGCCTGCTTCTCCAGGGTGGGGGCTGGGGAGCTGTTTTTT.

Details on this clonotype: A much bigger clone sits one base away, suggesting this may be a read error. This rearrangement joins TRBV20-1 to TRBJ2-3; D possibly corresponds to TRBD2 (7 bases). The CDR3 length is 14 residues. The germline V gene encodes CDR1 DFQATT and CDR2 SNEGSKA (reference sequence). The CDR3 sequence is CRAQKAGADLTQYF. CDR3 bases: TGCAGAGCTCAGAAGGCGGGGGCCGACCTTACGCAGTATTTT.

Regarding this clonotype: A far larger clone is only one base removed, so a read error is likely. V usage is TRBV7-3 and J usage is TRBJ2-3, with D unresolved. The germline V and J ends were trimmed by 5 bases and 3 bases, with 6 bases remaining between them. Germline assignment: CDR1 SGHTA and CDR2 FQGTGA. The CDR3 length is 12 residues. The CDR3 DNA reads as TGTGCCAGCAGCAAAGGGACAGATACGCAGTATTTT. This sequence encodes CASSKGTDTQYF.

This clonotype was counted ten times or more. The V call is TRBV2, the J call TRBJ2-6, with D possibly being TRBD2 (6 bases). V was trimmed by 7 bases and J by 2 bases, leaving 18 bases between them. CDR3 length: 17 residues. Germline lookup yields CDR1 SNHLY and CDR2 FYNNEI. The CDR3 loop reads CASTPWRATTGANVLTF. The CDR3 bases are TGTGCCAGCACCCCTTGGAGGGCTACAACTGGGGCCAACGTCCTGACTTTC.